Listed below are T cell receptor beta chains from one sample, sequenced in a study of T cells in Graves' hyperthyroidism and ophthalmopathy. TCRdb itself ran the multiplex PCR reads through MiXCR, one entry per CDR3 protein. Altogether fewer than 800,000 distinct CDR3 sequences are present, roughly 15% being singletons, with the ten largest covering roughly 8%. Sequenced sample: blood. Receptors originate from a man younger than 30 with Graves' hyperthyroidism. CDR3s include the opening cysteine and the closing phenylalanine or tryptophan. The D gene is left open where the match is weak. Expanded clones get a size class; other rows say once, few or many, or leave the size out.

D gene: -; J gene: TRBJ2-2; clone size: many; V gene: TRBV20-1; CDR3 DNA: TGCAGTGCTAGAGCGGTGAACACCGGGGAGCTGTTTTTT; CDR3 protein: CSARAVNTGELFF
D gene: -; J gene: TRBJ1-3; clone size: -; V gene: TRBV9; CDR3 DNA: TGTGCCAGCAGCGTAGAGGGGGGCTCTGGAAACACCATATATTTT; CDR3 protein: CASSVEGGSGNTIYF
D gene: -; J gene: TRBJ1-5; clone size: -; V gene: TRBV27; CDR3 DNA: TGTGCCAGCAGTTTTGTCCCAAATCAGCCCCAGCATTTT; CDR3 protein: CASSFVPNQPQHF
D gene: TRBD2; J gene: TRBJ2-6; clone size: few; V gene: TRBV6-1; CDR3 DNA: TGTGCCAGCAGCGGGGGACTAGCTGATCCCCGGGGCCTTGGGGCCAACGTCCTGACTTTC; CDR3 protein: CASSGGLADPRGLGANVLTF
D gene: -; J gene: TRBJ1-1; clone size: -; V gene: TRBV20-1; CDR3 DNA: TGCAGTGCTAGAGATCGCCTGTTGAAAGCTTTCTTT; CDR3 protein: CSARDRLLKAFF
D gene: TRBD2; J gene: TRBJ2-1; clone size: -; V gene: TRBV14; CDR3 DNA: TGTGCCAGCAGTGCTGGCGGGAGCGGGACCCTGGGACTCTCCTACAATGAGCAGTTCTTC; CDR3 protein: CASSAGGSGTLGLSYNEQFF
D gene: -; J gene: TRBJ1-5; clone size: few; V gene: TRBV10-3; CDR3 DNA: TGTGCCATGGCCCCCAGGGCCGGTTATCAGCCCCAGCATTTT; CDR3 protein: CAMAPRAGYQPQHF
D gene: -; J gene: TRBJ2-7; clone size: few; V gene: TRBV10-3; CDR3 DNA: TGTGCCATCAGTGAGACTGAGACAGGTCGGGAGCAGTACTTC; CDR3 protein: CAISETETGREQYF
D gene: -; J gene: TRBJ1-5; clone size: many; V gene: TRBV30; CDR3 DNA: TGTGCCTGGAGTGTAACCGGGAGCAATCAGCCCCAGCATTTT; CDR3 protein: CAWSVTGSNQPQHF
D gene: -; J gene: TRBJ2-7; clone size: many; V gene: TRBV6-1; CDR3 DNA: TGTGCCAGCAGACAGGGGTTTCTAGCGAGTCCCTACGAGCAGTACTTC; CDR3 protein: CASRQGFLASPYEQYF
D gene: -; J gene: TRBJ2-2; clone size: -; V gene: TRBV14; CDR3 DNA: TGTGCCAGCAGTCCCAGTAGGCTGTGGACCGGGGAGCTGTTTTTT; CDR3 protein: CASSPSRLWTGELFF
D gene: TRBD2; J gene: TRBJ2-3; clone size: many; V gene: TRBV27; CDR3 DNA: TGTGCCAGCAGCCTCCGGGGGGTTAGCACAGATACGCAGTATTTT; CDR3 protein: CASSLRGVSTDTQYF
D gene: -; J gene: TRBJ2-6; clone size: few; V gene: TRBV6-2/TRBV6-3; CDR3 DNA: TGTGCCAGCAGTTACTCGATCGCCGGAGGTAGCTCTGGGGCCAACGTCCTGACTTTC; CDR3 protein: CASSYSIAGGSSGANVLTF
D gene: TRBD2; J gene: TRBJ2-3; clone size: -; V gene: TRBV20-1; CDR3 DNA: TGCAGTGCTAGAGAGCGGGGGGGGGCAGATACGCAGTATTTT; CDR3 protein: CSARERGGADTQYF
D gene: TRBD1; J gene: TRBJ2-3; clone size: few; V gene: TRBV6-1; CDR3 DNA: TGTGCCAGCAGAGCCAGACAGGGTAGCACAGATACGCAGTATTTT; CDR3 protein: CASRARQGSTDTQYF
D gene: -; J gene: TRBJ2-2; clone size: -; V gene: TRBV9; CDR3 DNA: TGTGCCAGCAGCGTAGATGGGGGCGGGGAGCTGTTTTTT; CDR3 protein: CASSVDGGGELFF
D gene: TRBD2; J gene: TRBJ2-1; clone size: many; V gene: TRBV28; CDR3 DNA: TGTGCCAGCAGTTTAAGTGGGACTAGCGGGAATGAGCAGTTCTTC; CDR3 protein: CASSLSGTSGNEQFF
D gene: TRBD1; J gene: TRBJ2-2; clone size: -; V gene: TRBV28; CDR3 DNA: TGTGCCAGCAGTTTATCCCCGGGACAGGGAAGCACCGGGGAGCTGTTTTTT; CDR3 protein: CASSLSPGQGSTGELFF
D gene: TRBD2; J gene: TRBJ2-5; clone size: -; V gene: TRBV6-2/TRBV6-3; CDR3 DNA: TGTGCCGGCGGACTAGCGGGAGAGGGCCAGTACTTC; CDR3 protein: CAGGLAGEGQYF
D gene: -; J gene: TRBJ1-4; clone size: few; V gene: TRBV5-6; CDR3 DNA: TGTGCCAGCAGCTTGGGAGGGCTCCATGAAAAACTGTTTTTT; CDR3 protein: CASSLGGLHEKLFF